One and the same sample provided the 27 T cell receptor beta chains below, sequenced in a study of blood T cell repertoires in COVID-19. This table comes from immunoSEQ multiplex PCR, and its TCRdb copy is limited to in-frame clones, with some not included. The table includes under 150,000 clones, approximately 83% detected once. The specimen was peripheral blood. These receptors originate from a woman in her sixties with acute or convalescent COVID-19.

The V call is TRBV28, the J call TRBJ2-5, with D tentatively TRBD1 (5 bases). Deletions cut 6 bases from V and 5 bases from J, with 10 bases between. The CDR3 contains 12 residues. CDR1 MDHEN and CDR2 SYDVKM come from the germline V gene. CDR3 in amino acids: CASSPRVETQYF. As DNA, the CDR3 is TGTGCCAGCAGCCCCAGGGTGGAGACCCAGTACTTC. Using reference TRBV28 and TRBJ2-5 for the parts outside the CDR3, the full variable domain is DVKVTQSSRYLVKRTGEKVFLECVQDMDHENMFWYRQDPGLGLRLIYFSYDVKMKEKGDIPEGYSVSREKKERFSLILESASTNQTSMYLCASSPRVETQYFGPGTRLLVL.

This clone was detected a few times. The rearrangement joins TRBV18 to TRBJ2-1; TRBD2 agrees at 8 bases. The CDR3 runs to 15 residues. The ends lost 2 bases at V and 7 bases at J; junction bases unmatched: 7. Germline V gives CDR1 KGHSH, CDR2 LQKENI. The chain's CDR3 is CASSPSGGPKNEQFF. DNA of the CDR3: TGTGCCAGCTCACCATCGGGAGGGCCGAAAAATGAGCAGTTCTTC. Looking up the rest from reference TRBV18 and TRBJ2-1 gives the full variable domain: NAGVMQNPRHLVRRRGQEARLRCSPMKGHSHVYWYRQLPEEGLKFMVYLQKENIIDESGMPKERFSAEFPKEGPSILRIQQVVRGDSAAYFCASSPSGGPKNEQFFGPGTRLTVL.

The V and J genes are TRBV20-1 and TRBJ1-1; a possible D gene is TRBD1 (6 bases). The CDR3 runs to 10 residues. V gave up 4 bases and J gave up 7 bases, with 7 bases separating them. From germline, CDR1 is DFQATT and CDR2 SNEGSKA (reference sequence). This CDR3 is CSAKGGEAFF. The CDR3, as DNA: TGCAGTGCTAAAGGGGGTGAAGCTTTCTTT.

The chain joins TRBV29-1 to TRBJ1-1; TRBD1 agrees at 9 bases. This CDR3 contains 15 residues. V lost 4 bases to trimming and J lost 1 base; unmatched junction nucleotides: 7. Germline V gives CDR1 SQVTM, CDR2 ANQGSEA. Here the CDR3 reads CSVGFGTGPNTEAFF. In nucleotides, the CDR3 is TGCAGCGTTGGGTTCGGGACAGGGCCGAACACTGAAGCTTTCTTT.

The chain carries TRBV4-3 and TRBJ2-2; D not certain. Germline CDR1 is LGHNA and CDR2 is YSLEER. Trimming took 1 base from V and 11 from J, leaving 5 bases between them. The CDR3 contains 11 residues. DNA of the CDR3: TGCGCCAGCAGCCAAGGTAGAGAGCTGTTTTTT. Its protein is CASSQGRELFF.

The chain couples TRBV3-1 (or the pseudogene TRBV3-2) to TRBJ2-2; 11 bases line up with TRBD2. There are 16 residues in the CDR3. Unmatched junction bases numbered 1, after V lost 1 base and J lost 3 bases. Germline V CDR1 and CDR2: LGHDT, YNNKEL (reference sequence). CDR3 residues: CASSQGLAGHTGELFF. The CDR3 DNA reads TGTGCCAGCAGCCAAGGACTAGCGGGGCACACCGGGGAGCTGTTTTTT.

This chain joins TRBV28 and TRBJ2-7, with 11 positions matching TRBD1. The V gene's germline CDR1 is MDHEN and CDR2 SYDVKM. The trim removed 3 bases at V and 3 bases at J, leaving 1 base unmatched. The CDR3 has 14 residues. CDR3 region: CASSFGTGGYEQYF. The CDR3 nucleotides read TGTGCCAGCAGTTTTGGGACAGGGGGCTACGAGCAGTACTTC.

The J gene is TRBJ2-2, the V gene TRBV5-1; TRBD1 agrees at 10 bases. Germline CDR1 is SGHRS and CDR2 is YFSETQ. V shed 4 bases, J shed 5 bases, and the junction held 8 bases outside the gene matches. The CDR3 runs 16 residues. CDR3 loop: CASSPGQGVGTGELFF. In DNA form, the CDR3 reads TGCGCCAGCAGCCCCGGACAGGGGGTCGGGACCGGGGAGCTGTTTTTT.

The CDR3 DNA is TGTGCCAGCAGTTTCGGGACTAACGACTACGAGCAGTACTTC. It translates to CASSFGTNDYEQYF. The V gene is TRBV27, the J gene TRBJ2-7; TRBD2 aligns across 7 bases. This CDR3 region has 14 residues. The trim removed 3 bases at V and 3 bases at J, leaving 5 bases unmatched. Germline CDR1 reads MNHEY; CDR2 reads SMNVEV (reference sequence).

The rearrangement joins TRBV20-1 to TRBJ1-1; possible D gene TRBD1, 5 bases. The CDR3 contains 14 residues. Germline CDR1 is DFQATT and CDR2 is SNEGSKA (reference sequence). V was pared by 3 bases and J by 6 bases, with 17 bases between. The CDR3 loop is CSASLTSGRSEAFF. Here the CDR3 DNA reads TGCAGTGCTAGTTTAACTTCAGGGCGCTCTGAAGCTTTCTTT.

The CDR3 nucleotides are TGTGCCAGCTCCCGAGGACAGGGTGGTAGCTATGGCTACACCTTC. Translated, it gives CASSRGQGGSYGYTF. V gene TRBV18 combines with J gene TRBJ1-2; 8 positions match TRBD1. Trimming removed 6 bases from V and 4 bases from J; junction bases left unmatched: 10. Per germline, CDR1 KGHSH and CDR2 LQKENI. CDR3 length: 15 amino acids.

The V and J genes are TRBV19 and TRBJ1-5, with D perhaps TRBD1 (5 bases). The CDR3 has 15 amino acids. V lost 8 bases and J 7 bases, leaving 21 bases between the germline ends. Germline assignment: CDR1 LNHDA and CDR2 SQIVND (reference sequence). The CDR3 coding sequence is TGTGCCAGTGGTGTTTCAGGGTTAGGTTACCAGCCCCAGCATTTT. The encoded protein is CASGVSGLGYQPQHF.

CDR3 sequence: CATSDYTGTGQETQYF. CDR3 DNA: TGTGCCACCAGTGATTACACCGGGACAGGGCAAGAGACCCAGTACTTC. This sequence joins TRBV24-1 and TRBJ2-5, with 9 positions matching TRBD1. The V gene's germline CDR1 is KGHDR and CDR2 SFDVKD. V lost 2 bases to trimming and J lost 2 bases; unmatched junction nucleotides: 5. CDR3 length: 16 amino acids.

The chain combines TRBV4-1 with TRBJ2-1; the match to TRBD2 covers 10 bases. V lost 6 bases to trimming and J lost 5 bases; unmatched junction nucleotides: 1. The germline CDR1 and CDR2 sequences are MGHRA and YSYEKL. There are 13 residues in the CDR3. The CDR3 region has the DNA TGCGCCAGCAGTCTAGCGGGAGACAATGAGCAGTTCTTC. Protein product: CASSLAGDNEQFF.

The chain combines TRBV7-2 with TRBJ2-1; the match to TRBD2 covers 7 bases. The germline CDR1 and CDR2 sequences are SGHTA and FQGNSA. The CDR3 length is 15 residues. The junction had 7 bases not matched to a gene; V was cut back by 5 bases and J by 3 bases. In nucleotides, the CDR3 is TGTGCCAGCAGCGTCCTGGCGGGAGTCTACAATGAGCAGTTCTTC. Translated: CASSVLAGVYNEQFF.

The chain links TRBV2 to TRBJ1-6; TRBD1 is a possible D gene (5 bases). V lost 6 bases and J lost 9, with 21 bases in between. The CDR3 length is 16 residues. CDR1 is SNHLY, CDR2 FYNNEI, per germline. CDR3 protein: CASSLTTGGSGSPLHF. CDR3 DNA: TGTGCCAGCAGCCTCACCACGGGGGGGTCAGGTTCACCCCTCCACTTT.

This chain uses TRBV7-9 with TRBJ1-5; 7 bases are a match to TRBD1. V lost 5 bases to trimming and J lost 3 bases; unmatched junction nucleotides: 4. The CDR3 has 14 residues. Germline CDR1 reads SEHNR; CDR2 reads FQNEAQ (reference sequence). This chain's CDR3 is CASSMGTANQPQHF. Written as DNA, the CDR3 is TGTGCCAGCAGCATGGGGACAGCCAATCAGCCCCAGCATTTT.

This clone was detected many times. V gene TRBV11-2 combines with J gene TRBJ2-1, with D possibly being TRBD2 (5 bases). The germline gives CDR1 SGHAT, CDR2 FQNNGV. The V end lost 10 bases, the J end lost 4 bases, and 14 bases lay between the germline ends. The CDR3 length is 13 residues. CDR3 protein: CATAVASYNEQFF. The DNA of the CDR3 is TGTGCCACGGCGGTAGCGAGTTACAATGAGCAGTTCTTC.

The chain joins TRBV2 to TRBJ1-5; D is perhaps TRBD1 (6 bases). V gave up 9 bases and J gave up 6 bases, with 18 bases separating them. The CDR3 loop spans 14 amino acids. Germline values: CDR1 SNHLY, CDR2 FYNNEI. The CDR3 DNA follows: TGTGCCAGACAGGGAGTGTCCCTCTTTCAGCCCCAGCATTTT. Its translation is CARQGVSLFQPQHF. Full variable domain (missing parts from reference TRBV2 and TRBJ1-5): EPEVTQTPSHQVTQMGQEVILRCVPISNHLYFYWYRQILGQKVEFLVSFYNNEISEKSEIFDDQFSVERPDGSNFTLKIRSTKLEDSAMYFCARQGVSLFQPQHFGDGTRLSIL.

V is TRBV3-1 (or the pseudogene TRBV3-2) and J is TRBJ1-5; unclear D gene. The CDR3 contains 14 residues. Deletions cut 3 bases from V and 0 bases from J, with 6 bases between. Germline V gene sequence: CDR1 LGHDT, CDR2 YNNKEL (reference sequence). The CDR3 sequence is CASSHTYSNQPQHF. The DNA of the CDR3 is TGTGCCAGCAGCCACACATATAGCAATCAGCCCCAGCATTTT.

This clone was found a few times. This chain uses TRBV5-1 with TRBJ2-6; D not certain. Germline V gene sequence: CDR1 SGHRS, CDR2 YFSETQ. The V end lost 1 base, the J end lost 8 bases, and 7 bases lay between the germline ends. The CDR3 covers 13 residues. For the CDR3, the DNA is TGCGCCAGCAGCTTGCCCCTCCCCAACGTCCTGACTTTC. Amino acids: CASSLPLPNVLTF.

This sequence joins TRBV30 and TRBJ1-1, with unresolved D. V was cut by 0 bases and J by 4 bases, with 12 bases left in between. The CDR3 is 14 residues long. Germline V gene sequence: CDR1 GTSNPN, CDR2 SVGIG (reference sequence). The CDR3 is CAWSVMGGRTEAFF. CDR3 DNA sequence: TGTGCCTGGAGTGTAATGGGAGGGCGCACTGAAGCTTTCTTT.

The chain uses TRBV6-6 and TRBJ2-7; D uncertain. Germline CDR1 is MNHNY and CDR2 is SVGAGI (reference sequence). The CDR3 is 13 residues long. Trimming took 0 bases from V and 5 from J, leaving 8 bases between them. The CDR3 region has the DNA TGTGCCAGCAGTTACTCTCAGGTCAACGAGCAGTACTTC. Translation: CASSYSQVNEQYF.

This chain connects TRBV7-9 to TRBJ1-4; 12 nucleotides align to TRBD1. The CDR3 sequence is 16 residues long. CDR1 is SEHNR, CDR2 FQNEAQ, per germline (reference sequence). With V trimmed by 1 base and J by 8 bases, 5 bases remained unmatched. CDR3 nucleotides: TGTGCCAGCAGCTTAGGGGACAGGGGGCACAGGGAAAAACTGTTTTTT. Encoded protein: CASSLGDRGHREKLFF.

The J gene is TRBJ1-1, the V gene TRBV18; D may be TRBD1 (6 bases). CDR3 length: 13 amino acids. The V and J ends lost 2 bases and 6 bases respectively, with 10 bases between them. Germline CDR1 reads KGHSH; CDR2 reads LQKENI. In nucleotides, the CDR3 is TGTGCCAGCTCACCATTACAGGGACCTGAAGCTTTCTTT. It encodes CASSPLQGPEAFF.

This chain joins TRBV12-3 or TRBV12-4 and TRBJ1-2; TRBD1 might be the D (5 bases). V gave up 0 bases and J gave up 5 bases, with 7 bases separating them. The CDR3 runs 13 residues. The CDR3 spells CASSLAGAYGYTF. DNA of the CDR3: TGTGCCAGCAGTTTAGCAGGGGCATATGGCTACACCTTC.

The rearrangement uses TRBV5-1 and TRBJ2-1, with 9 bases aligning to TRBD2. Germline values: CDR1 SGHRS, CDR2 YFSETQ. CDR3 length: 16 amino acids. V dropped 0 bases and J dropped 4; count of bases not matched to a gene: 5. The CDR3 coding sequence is TGCGCCAGCAGCTTGGATAGCGGGAGAATATACAATGAGCAGTTCTTC. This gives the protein CASSLDSGRIYNEQFF.